The rows below give T cell receptor beta chains drawn from one sample of a study of PD-1 blockade in classical Hodgkin lymphoma. Clones were read by immunoSEQ multiplex PCR, and TCRdb kept only the in-frame ones, dropping some. The data hold 35,000 to 50,000 clones, with around 75% observed a single time. Sequences were derived from peripheral blood mononuclear cells (PBMCs), sampled at baseline. These receptors originate from a human donor with classical Hodgkin lymphoma. The CDR3 runs from the conserved cysteine through the conserved F or W. The order of the fields is D gene, clone size, J gene, V gene, CDR3 length, CDR3 protein, CDR3 DNA. D genes are given only for firm matches. Clone size is given for some rows only: seen once, a few or many times, or a class if the clone is expanded.

>-|-|TRBJ1-4|TRBV30|13
CAWSRFISEKLFF
TGTGCCTGGAGTCGGTTTATTTCGGAAAAACTGTTTTTT
>-|few|TRBJ2-3|TRBV7-9|11
CAVGGADTQYF
TGTGCCGTCGGTGGCGCAGATACGCAGTATTTT
>-|-|TRBJ1-2|TRBV6-5|14
CASSQDILNYGYTF
TGTGCCAGCAGTCAGGACATCCTCAACTATGGCTACACCTTC
>TRBD2|-|TRBJ2-5|TRBV13|15
CASSLAPGLEETQYF
TGTGCCAGCAGCTTAGCCCCCGGACTAGAGGAGACCCAGTACTTC
>-|-|TRBJ2-1|TRBV27|13
CASSLFSGNEQFF
TGTGCCAGCAGTTTATTCTCGGGCAATGAGCAGTTCTTC
>-|-|TRBJ1-6|TRBV6-5|15
CASRIGPMDNSPLHF
TGTGCCAGCAGAATAGGACCGATGGATAATTCACCCCTCCACTTT
>TRBD1|-|TRBJ2-7|TRBV29-1|13
CSGGWTGVGEQYF
TGCAGCGGTGGATGGACAGGGGTAGGAGAGCAGTACTTC
>-|few|TRBJ2-5|TRBV7-8|18
CASSPYRTPVPNKETQYF
TGTGCCAGCAGCCCCTACCGCACCCCAGTCCCTAACAAAGAGACCCAGTACTTC
>-|few|TRBJ2-3|TRBV11-2|14
CASSLLPASVGQYF
TGTGCCAGCAGCCTACTGCCCGCTTCGGTGGGGCAGTATTTT
>-|-|TRBJ2-3|TRBV6-1|14
CASKPRPRGDTQYF
TGTGCCAGCAAACCCCGGCCCAGAGGAGATACGCAGTATTTT
>TRBD1|-|TRBJ2-7|TRBV14|16
CASSPSVWDSFYEQYF
TGTGCCAGCAGTCCCTCCGTTTGGGACAGTTTTTACGAGCAGTACTTC
>TRBD2|-|TRBJ2-3|TRBV2|17
CASSEALAGGSTDTQYF
TGTGCCAGCAGTGAAGCGCTAGCGGGAGGGTCCACAGATACGCAGTATTTT
>-|-|TRBJ1-1|TRBV6-6|14
CASRGRSSNTEAFF
TGTGCCAGCAGAGGGAGGAGTTCGAACACTGAAGCTTTCTTT
>-|-|TRBJ2-7|TRBV27|13
CASTTSVVGEQYF
TGTGCCAGCACTACGTCTGTGGTTGGCGAGCAGTACTTC
>-|-|TRBJ1-3|TRBV10-3|17
CAISSGNSLLSGNTIYF
TGTGCCATCAGCTCTGGGAACAGTCTACTCTCTGGAAACACCATATATTTT
>TRBD2|-|TRBJ2-1|TRBV11-2|18
CASSYHLPASGAYNEQFF
TGTGCCAGCAGCTACCACCTTCCGGCTAGCGGCGCCTACAATGAGCAGTTCTTC
>-|-|TRBJ2-1|TRBV27|12
CASSFVANEQFF
TGTGCCAGCAGTTTTGTAGCAAATGAGCAGTTCTTC
>-|many|TRBJ1-2|TRBV11-3|16
CASSLDFDRIGGGYTF
TGTGCCAGCAGCTTAGATTTCGACAGGATCGGGGGAGGCTACACCTTC
>-|-|TRBJ2-7|TRBV28|14
CASIAVLGVGEQYF
TGTGCCAGCATTGCCGTACTGGGGGTTGGTGAGCAGTACTTC
>-|-|TRBJ1-2|TRBV28|12
CASSLLRVGYTF
TGTGCCAGCAGTTTGCTCAGGGTTGGCTACACCTTC
>-|few|TRBJ2-1|TRBV4-1|13
CASSQMDMNEQFF
TGCGCCAGCAGCCAAATGGATATGAATGAGCAGTTCTTC
>-|-|TRBJ2-7|TRBV5-1|14
CASSLEDSSYEQYF
TGCGCCAGCAGCTTGGAGGACAGCTCCTACGAGCAGTACTTC
>TRBD2|-|TRBJ2-2|TRBV4-1|16
CASSQAGGGHAGELFF
TGCGCCAGCAGCCAAGCCGGGGGAGGGCACGCCGGGGAGCTGTTTTTT
>-|-|TRBJ1-5|TRBV28|15
CASSFSGGGRQPQHF
TGTGCCAGCAGTTTTTCAGGCGGGGGGCGTCAGCCCCAGCATTTT
>TRBD2|once|TRBJ2-1|TRBV4-2|20
CASSQVSLTGLAGGWNEQFF
TGTGCCAGCAGCCAAGTATCTTTGACCGGACTAGCGGGAGGATGGAATGAGCAGTTCTTC
>-|-|TRBJ2-3|TRBV5-1|11
CASRWTDTQYF
TGCGCCAGCAGATGGACAGATACGCAGTATTTT
>-|-|TRBJ1-1|TRBV19|15
CASSPPLAGGSEAFF
TGTGCCAGTAGTCCCCCTTTGGCAGGAGGCTCTGAAGCTTTCTTT
>TRBD1|few|TRBJ1-5|TRBV5-1|14
CASSPGTADQPQHF
TGCGCCAGCAGCCCAGGGACAGCCGATCAGCCCCAGCATTTT
>-|few|TRBJ1-2|TRBV7-9|14
CASSQTEGYDGYTF
TGTGCCAGCAGCCAGACAGAAGGGTACGATGGCTACACCTTC